One and the same sample provided the 30 T cell receptor beta chains below, sequenced in a study of shared clonotypes between healthy human individuals. Measured with immunoSEQ multiplex PCR; TCRdb has only the in-frame clones, and not every one. The profile shows about 2.4 million clones, under 95% of them singletons. The specimen sequenced was naive CD4+ T cells from PBMCs. Subset reported: CD45RA+ positively selected. The receptors were gathered from a man younger than 35 in good health. Some clones in this sample may be carry-over from other donors' samples.

The chain has TRBV18 and TRBJ2-1; D is possibly TRBD2 (5 bases). Germline assignment: CDR1 KGHSH and CDR2 LQKENI. The CDR3 totals 15 residues. Trimming took 4 bases from V and 5 from J, leaving 15 bases between them. This chain's CDR3 is CASSRTSYFDNEQFF. The CDR3 DNA follows: TGTGCCAGCTCACGGACTTCCTATTTTGACAATGAGCAGTTCTTC.

This clone was seen more than once but under ten times. This chain links TRBV10-1 with TRBJ1-1; unclear D gene. CDR1 is WNHNN, CDR2 SYGVQD, per germline (reference sequence). The CDR3 runs to 13 residues. V shed 7 bases and J shed 0 bases, with 9 bases lying between them. The CDR3 nucleotides read TGCGCCAGCACCCGACAATTGAACACTGAAGCTTTCTTT. The encoded protein is CASTRQLNTEAFF.

The chain recombines TRBV18 with TRBJ1-5; TRBD1 agrees at 9 bases. The CDR3 has 17 amino acids. Germline loops: CDR1 KGHSH, CDR2 LQKENI. The ends lost 5 bases at V and 1 base at J; junction bases unmatched: 9. CDR3 residues: CASSGTGGTGSNQPQHF. CDR3 DNA sequence: TGTGCCAGCTCAGGTACCGGCGGGACAGGGAGCAATCAGCCCCAGCATTTT. Full variable domain (remainder filled in from reference TRBV18 and TRBJ1-5): NAGVMQNPRHLVRRRGQEARLRCSPMKGHSHVYWYRQLPEEGLKFMVYLQKENIIDESGMPKERFSAEFPKEGPSILRIQQVVRGDSAAYFCASSGTGGTGSNQPQHFGDGTRLSIL.

This clone was seen just once. The gene calls are TRBV5-1 and TRBJ2-7; the match to TRBD2 covers 7 bases. Germline V gene sequence: CDR1 SGHRS, CDR2 YFSETQ. The CDR3 consists of 15 residues. Losses at the gene ends were 4 bases for V and 1 base for J; bases not matched to a gene: 8. Here the CDR3 DNA reads TGCGCCAGCAGCGGGGGGGAGCGGAGATCCTACGAGCAGTACTTC. Its translation is CASSGGERRSYEQYF.

This chain uses TRBV15 with TRBJ1-1, with unresolved D. V lost 9 bases and J 5 bases, leaving 16 bases between the germline ends. The CDR3 consists of 13 residues. The germline V gene encodes CDR1 LNHNV and CDR2 YYDKDF (reference sequence). The CDR3 protein is CATSSATPTEAFF. DNA of the CDR3: TGTGCCACTTCCTCGGCCACCCCTACTGAAGCTTTCTTT.

Worth noting for this clone: The sample has other DNA sequences that encode this CDR3 too. J is TRBJ2-7 and V is TRBV5-1; 10 nucleotides match TRBD1. From germline, CDR1 is SGHRS and CDR2 YFSETQ. CDR3 size: 16 residues. With V trimmed by 4 bases and J by 0 bases, 7 bases remained unmatched. Here the CDR3 DNA reads TGCGCCAGCAGCCTGGGTGGGACAGGGGACTCCTACGAGCAGTACTTC. Amino acids: CASSLGGTGDSYEQYF.

This clone was seen only once. The chain recombines TRBV14 with TRBJ2-5, with D perhaps given as TRBD1 or TRBD2 (5 bases each). V was pared by 3 bases and J by 5 bases, with 13 bases between. CDR1 is SGHDN and CDR2 is FVKESK in the germline V gene. This CDR3 contains 14 residues. The CDR3 DNA sequence: TGTGCCAGCAGCCAGGGACGCGGAAGGGAGACCCAGTACTTC. Protein: CASSQGRGRETQYF.

The chain employs TRBV11-2 and TRBJ2-7; 8 nucleotides agree with TRBD2. This CDR3 has 12 residues. Germline assignment: CDR1 SGHAT and CDR2 FQNNGV. Trimming took 4 bases from V and 9 from J; bases not matched to a gene: 5. CDR3 region: CASSSGLVLQYF. The CDR3 nucleotides read TGTGCCAGCAGCTCGGGACTAGTATTGCAGTACTTC.

V usage is TRBV30 and J usage is TRBJ2-4; the D is unclear. CDR1 is GTSNPN, CDR2 SVGIG, per germline (reference sequence). The V and J ends lost 5 bases and 0 bases respectively, with 8 bases between them. The CDR3 has 13 residues. The CDR3 sequence: CAWGLLAKNIQYF. The CDR3 coding sequence is TGTGCCTGGGGTCTTCTAGCCAAAAACATTCAGTACTTC.

The chain is built from TRBV9 and TRBJ1-1, with no clear D. This CDR3 has 15 amino acids. Germline V lookup: CDR1 SGDLS, CDR2 YYNGEE. The V and J ends lost 4 bases and 0 bases respectively, with 13 bases between them. DNA of the CDR3: TGTGCCAGCAGCTCGGGCCATGTGTTGAACACTGAAGCTTTCTTT. Translation: CASSSGHVLNTEAFF.

This rearrangement joins TRBV12-5 to TRBJ2-1; 11 bases agree with TRBD2. V was clipped by 2 bases and J by 6 bases; unmatched bases: 12. Germline assignment: CDR1 LGHNT and CDR2 FRNRAP. There are 18 residues in the CDR3. The DNA for the CDR3 is TGTGCTAGTGGTTTGACTAGCGGGAGCCTTGGTCGAGTCAATGAGCAGTTCTTC. Protein: CASGLTSGSLGRVNEQFF. The variable domain in full, completed from reference TRBV12-5 and TRBJ2-1, reads DARVTQTPRHKVTEMGQEVTMRCQPILGHNTVFWYRQTMMQGLELLAYFRNRAPLDDSGMPKDRFSAEMPDATLATLKIQPSEPRDSAVYFCASGLTSGSLGRVNEQFFGPGTRLTVL.

This chain joins TRBV6-1 and TRBJ2-5; TRBD2 might be the D (5 bases). The ends were cut back, 3 bases at V and 4 bases at J, with 15 bases in the middle. Germline lookup yields CDR1 MNHNS and CDR2 SASEGT. The CDR3 length is 15 residues. CDR3 sequence (DNA): TGTGCCAGCAGTGAGATGACTAATCTGGCAGAGACCCAGTACTTC. Its protein is CASSEMTNLAETQYF.

For this clone: The same CDR3 is also encoded by other DNA sequences in this sample. The chain employs TRBV29-1 and TRBJ1-5, with 9 bases matching TRBD1. The V segment lost 5 bases and the J segment 6 bases; nucleotides outside the gene matches: 5. Germline values: CDR1 SQVTM, CDR2 ANQGSEA. This CDR3 spans 13 amino acids. The CDR3, as DNA: TGCAGCGTTACGGGACAGGGAGGTCAGCCCCAGCATTTT. Its translation is CSVTGQGGQPQHF.

The rearrangement uses TRBV9 and TRBJ2-5, with a weak D call TRBD2 (5 bases). V lost 0 bases and J 5 bases, leaving 11 bases between the germline ends. Germline values: CDR1 SGDLS, CDR2 YYNGEE. The CDR3 contains 14 residues. DNA for the CDR3: TGTGCCAGCAGCGTAGGCCCTAGCCGGGAGACCCAGTACTTC. It encodes CASSVGPSRETQYF.

The chain carries TRBV28 and TRBJ1-2; D is unclear. The V end lost 11 bases, the J end lost 4 bases, and 11 bases lay between the germline ends. The length of the CDR3 is 11 residues. CDR1 is MDHEN and CDR2 is SYDVKM in the germline V gene. In DNA form, the CDR3 reads TGTGCCGCGTCGGCGGGCTATGGCTACACCTTC. It translates to CAASAGYGYTF.

Points on this clone: Additional DNA sequences in this sample encode the identical CDR3. The chain is built from TRBV27 and TRBJ2-5; TRBD2 matches 7 bases. The CDR3 consists of 13 residues. Unmatched junction bases numbered 4, after V lost 8 bases and J lost 1 base. The germline V gene has CDR1 MNHEY and CDR2 SMNVEV (reference sequence). The CDR3 DNA is TGTGCCAGCCGCCCGGGGGGCCAAGAGACCCAGTACTTC. This codes for CASRPGGQETQYF.

This clone was observed a single time. Other DNA sequences in this sample translate to the same CDR3. The chain is built from TRBV7-2 and TRBJ1-3; TRBD1 might be the D (5 bases). The CDR3 contains 15 residues. Germline V gene lookup returns CDR1 SGHTA and CDR2 FQGNSA. V gave up 3 bases and J gave up 1 base, with 10 bases separating them. The CDR3 sequence is CASSLGGASGNTIYF. In nucleotides, the CDR3 is TGTGCCAGCAGCTTGGGGGGTGCTTCTGGAAACACCATATATTTT.

The rearrangement uses TRBV4-2 and TRBJ2-3; D is undetermined. This CDR3 has 15 residues. CDR1 is LGHNA and CDR2 is YNFKEQ in the germline V gene. V was trimmed by 0 bases and J by 5 bases, leaving 12 bases between them. CDR3 in DNA: TGTGCCAGCAGCCAAGAAAAACTGCGGAGAGATACGCAGTATTTT. It is translated as CASSQEKLRRDTQYF.

This chain joins TRBV27 and TRBJ2-1; D is ambiguous. The V and J ends lost 4 bases and 0 bases respectively, with 19 bases between them. Germline V gene lookup returns CDR1 MNHEY and CDR2 SMNVEV (reference sequence). This CDR3 has 18 amino acids. The CDR3 bases are TGTGCCAGCAGTTCCCCCCAGGAAAGGACGGGCTCCTACAATGAGCAGTTCTTC. This gives the protein CASSSPQERTGSYNEQFF.

The J gene is TRBJ2-3, the V gene TRBV7-9, with TRBD1 identical over 11 bases. The germline gives CDR1 SEHNR, CDR2 FQNEAQ (reference sequence). This CDR3 is built from 15 residues. V gave up 4 bases and J gave up 8 bases; unmatched junction bases: 8. CDR3 nucleotides: TGTGCCAGCAGCTACACCGGGACAGGGGGAGTTACGCAGTATTTT. Protein: CASSYTGTGGVTQYF.

This clone has more than one count but fewer than ten. The chain combines TRBV18 with TRBJ1-4; D ambiguous. This CDR3 is built from 16 residues. In germline, CDR1 is KGHSH, CDR2 LQKENI. Trimming took off 6 bases at V and 0 bases at J, with 14 bases between the two ends. CDR3 protein: CASSTNRFPTNEKLFF. Here the CDR3 DNA reads TGTGCCAGCTCGACAAACAGATTTCCAACTAATGAAAAACTGTTTTTT.

The chain is built from TRBV6-5 and TRBJ2-2; 11 nucleotides match TRBD1. The CDR3 consists of 15 residues. In germline, CDR1 is MNHEY, CDR2 SVGAGI. The V gene end was trimmed by 6 bases and the J gene end by 5 bases; junction bases not matched to a gene: 5. CDR3 nucleotides: TGTGCCAGCAGGGGACAGGGGGGTCGGACCGGGGAGCTGTTTTTT. This gives the protein CASRGQGGRTGELFF.

Only one count was recorded for this clone. CDR3 sequence reads: CAWSVGRDWEKLFF. The CDR3 coding sequence is TGTGCCTGGAGTGTTGGCAGGGACTGGGAAAAACTGTTTTTT. The V gene is TRBV30, the J gene TRBJ1-4; perhaps TRBD1 as D (5 bases). The germline V and J ends were trimmed by 0 bases and 8 bases, with 13 bases remaining between them. Germline loops: CDR1 GTSNPN, CDR2 SVGIG (reference sequence). The CDR3 extends over 14 amino acids.

The V gene is TRBV19, the J gene TRBJ2-7; 7 nucleotides align to TRBD2. Germline assignment: CDR1 LNHDA and CDR2 SQIVND (reference sequence). CDR3 length: 15 amino acids. Losses at the gene ends were 5 bases for V and 3 bases for J; bases not matched to a gene: 10. The CDR3 DNA follows: TGTGCCAGTAGTGTTACTAGCGCCCGGGGCTACGAGCAGTACTTC. This gives the protein CASSVTSARGYEQYF.

The chain uses TRBV9 and TRBJ2-1, with a possible D match to TRBD1 (6 bases). The CDR3 loop spans 15 amino acids. The germline CDR1 and CDR2 sequences are SGDLS and YYNGEE. The V end was cut by 0 bases, the J end by 8 bases, with 15 bases between. CDR3 protein: CASSVVSGGGYEQFF. DNA of the CDR3: TGTGCCAGCAGCGTAGTTTCCGGTGGGGGCTATGAGCAGTTCTTC.

This clone was counted once. The rearrangement uses TRBV18 and TRBJ1-2; 9 bases agree with TRBD1. Trimming took 6 bases from V and 7 from J; bases not matched to a gene: 9. The CDR3 sequence is 14 residues long. CDR1 and CDR2 (germline): KGHSH, LQKENI. CDR3 DNA sequence: TGTGCCAGCTCCCCGGCACAGGGGGCTGTTGGCTACACCTTC. This translates into CASSPAQGAVGYTF.

A word on this clone: No DNA is shown, since the ends of the CDR3 on it are uncertain; the CDR3 is the one TCRdb lists. This rearrangement joins TRBV5-5 to TRBJ2-2. The CDR3 sequence runs 17 residues, both termini included. Germline V gene lookup returns CDR1 SGHKS and CDR2 YYEKEE (reference sequence). CDR3: CASSLAVGPFGAGELFF.

Worth noting for this clone: Additional DNA sequences in this sample encode the identical CDR3. The chain couples TRBV5-1 to TRBJ2-7; no firm D call. Trimming left V 0 bases short and J 3 bases short, with 7 bases between. This CDR3 has 13 residues. Germline CDR1 SGHRS, CDR2 YFSETQ. In DNA, the CDR3 is TGCGCCAGCAGCTTGGATGGCTTCTACGAGCAGTACTTC. Its translation: CASSLDGFYEQYF. The full variable domain, with the rest looked up from reference TRBV5-1 and TRBJ2-7, is KAGVTQTPRYLIKTRGQQVTLSCSPISGHRSVSWYQQTPGQGLQFLFEYFSETQRNKGNFPGRFSGRQFSNSRSEMNVSTLELGDSALYLCASSLDGFYEQYFGPGTRLTVT.

This chain links TRBV19 with TRBJ2-7, with D perhaps TRBD2 (6 bases). Germline V gives CDR1 LNHDA, CDR2 SQIVND (reference sequence). The CDR3 is 16 amino acids. V was cut by 5 bases and J by 4 bases, with 21 bases left in between. The DNA for the CDR3 is TGTGCCAGTAGTGACATGCCCGGGAGCGGATGGTACGAGCAGTACTTC. Protein sequence: CASSDMPGSGWYEQYF. The whole variable domain, remainder taken from reference TRBV19 and TRBJ2-7, is DGGITQSPKYLFRKEGQNVTLSCEQNLNHDAMYWYRQDPGQGLRLIYYSQIVNDFQKGDIAEGYSVSREKKESFPLTVTSAQKNPTAFYLCASSDMPGSGWYEQYFGPGTRLTVT.

The DNA for the CDR3 is TGTGCCAGCAGTGGACAGCCGAGCTCCTACAATGAGCAGTTCTTC. This gives the protein CASSGQPSSYNEQFF. The chain combines TRBV2 with TRBJ2-1; TRBD1 is a possible D gene (5 bases). V was trimmed by 4 bases and J by 0 bases, leaving 10 bases between them. Germline V gives CDR1 SNHLY, CDR2 FYNNEI. The CDR3 loop spans 15 amino acids. Complete variable domain (other parts from reference TRBV2 and TRBJ2-1): EPEVTQTPSHQVTQMGQEVILRCVPISNHLYFYWYRQILGQKVEFLVSFYNNEISEKSEIFDDQFSVERPDGSNFTLKIRSTKLEDSAMYFCASSGQPSSYNEQFFGPGTRLTVL.